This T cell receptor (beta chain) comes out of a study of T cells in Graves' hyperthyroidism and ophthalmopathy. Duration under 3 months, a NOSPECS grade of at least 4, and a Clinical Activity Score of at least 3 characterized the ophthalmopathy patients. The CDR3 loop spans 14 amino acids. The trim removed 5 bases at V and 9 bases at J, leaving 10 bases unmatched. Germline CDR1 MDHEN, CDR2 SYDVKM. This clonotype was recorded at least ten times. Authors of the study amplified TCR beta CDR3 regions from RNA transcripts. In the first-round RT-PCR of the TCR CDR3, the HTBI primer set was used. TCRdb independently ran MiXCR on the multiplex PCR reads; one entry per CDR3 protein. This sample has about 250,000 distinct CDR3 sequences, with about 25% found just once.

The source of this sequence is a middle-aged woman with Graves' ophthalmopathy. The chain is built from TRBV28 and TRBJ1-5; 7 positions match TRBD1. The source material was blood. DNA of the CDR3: TGTGCCAGCAGTCGAAGGGGCAGGGGGGCGCCCCAGCATTTT. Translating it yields CASSRRGRGAPQHF. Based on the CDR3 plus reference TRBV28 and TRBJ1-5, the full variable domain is DVKVTQSSRYLVKRTGEKVFLECVQDMDHENMFWYRQDPGLGLRLIYFSYDVKMKEKGDIPEGYSVSREKKERFSLILESASTNQTSMYLCASSRRGRGAPQHFGDGTRLSIL.